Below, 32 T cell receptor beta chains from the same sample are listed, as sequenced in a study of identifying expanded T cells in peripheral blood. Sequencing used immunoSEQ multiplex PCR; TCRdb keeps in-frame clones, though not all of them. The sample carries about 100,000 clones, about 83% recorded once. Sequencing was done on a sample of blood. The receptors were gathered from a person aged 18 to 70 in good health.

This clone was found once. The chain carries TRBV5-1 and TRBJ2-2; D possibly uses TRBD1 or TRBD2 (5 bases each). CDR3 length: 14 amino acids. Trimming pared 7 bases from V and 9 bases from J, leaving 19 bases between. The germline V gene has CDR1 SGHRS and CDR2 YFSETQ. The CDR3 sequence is CASHLEGTARELFF. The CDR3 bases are TGCGCCAGCCACTTGGAAGGGACGGCGAGGGAGCTGTTTTTT.

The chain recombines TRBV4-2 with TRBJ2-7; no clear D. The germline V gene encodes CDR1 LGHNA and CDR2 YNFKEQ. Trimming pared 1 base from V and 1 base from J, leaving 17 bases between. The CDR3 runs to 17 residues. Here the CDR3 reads CASSQVNSAGGSYEQYF. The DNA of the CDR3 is TGTGCCAGCAGCCAAGTAAATTCGGCAGGTGGATCCTACGAGCAGTACTTC.

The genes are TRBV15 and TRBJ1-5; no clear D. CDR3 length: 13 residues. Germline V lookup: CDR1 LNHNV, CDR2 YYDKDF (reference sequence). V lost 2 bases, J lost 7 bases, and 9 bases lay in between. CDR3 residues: CATSRKGSQPQHF. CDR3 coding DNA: TGTGCCACCAGCAGAAAGGGAAGCCAGCCCCAGCATTTT.

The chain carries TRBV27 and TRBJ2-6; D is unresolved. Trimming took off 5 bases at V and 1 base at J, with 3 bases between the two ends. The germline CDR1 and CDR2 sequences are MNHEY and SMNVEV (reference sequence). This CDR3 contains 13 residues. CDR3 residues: CASSKSGANVLTF. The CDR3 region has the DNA TGTGCCAGCAGTAAATCTGGGGCCAACGTCCTGACTTTC.

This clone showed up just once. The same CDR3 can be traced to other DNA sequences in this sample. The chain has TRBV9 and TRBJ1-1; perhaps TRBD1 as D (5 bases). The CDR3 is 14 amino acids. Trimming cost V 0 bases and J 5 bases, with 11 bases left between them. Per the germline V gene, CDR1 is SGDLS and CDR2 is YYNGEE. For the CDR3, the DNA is TGTGCCAGCAGCGTAGTCGGGGGGAATACTGAAGCTTTCTTT. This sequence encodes CASSVVGGNTEAFF. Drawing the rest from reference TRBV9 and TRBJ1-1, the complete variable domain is DSGVTQTPKHLITATGQRVTLRCSPRSGDLSVYWYQQSLDQGLQFLIQYYNGEERAKGNILERFSAQQFPDLHSELNLSSLELGDSALYFCASSVVGGNTEAFFGQGTRLTVV.

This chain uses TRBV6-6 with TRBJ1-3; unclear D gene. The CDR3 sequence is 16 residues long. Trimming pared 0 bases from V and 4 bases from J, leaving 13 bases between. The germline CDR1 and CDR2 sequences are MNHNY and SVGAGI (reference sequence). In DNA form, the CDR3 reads TGTGCCAGCAGTTACTCGTGGGCCCTGGGAGGAAACACCATATATTTT. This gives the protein CASSYSWALGGNTIYF.

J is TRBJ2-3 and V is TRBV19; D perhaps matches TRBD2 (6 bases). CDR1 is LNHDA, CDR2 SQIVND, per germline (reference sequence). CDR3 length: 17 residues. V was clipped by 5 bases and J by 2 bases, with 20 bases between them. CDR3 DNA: TGTGCCAGTAGTGCCCCCTATGGGGCGGGGTACACAGATACGCAGTATTTT. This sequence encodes CASSAPYGAGYTDTQYF.

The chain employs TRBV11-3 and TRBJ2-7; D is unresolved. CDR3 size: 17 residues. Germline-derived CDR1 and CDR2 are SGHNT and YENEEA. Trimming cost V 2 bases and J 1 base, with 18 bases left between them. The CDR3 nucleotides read TGTGCCAGCAGCTTACGCGGCCAGGCCCCATCTTCCTACGAGCAGTACTTC. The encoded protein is CASSLRGQAPSSYEQYF.

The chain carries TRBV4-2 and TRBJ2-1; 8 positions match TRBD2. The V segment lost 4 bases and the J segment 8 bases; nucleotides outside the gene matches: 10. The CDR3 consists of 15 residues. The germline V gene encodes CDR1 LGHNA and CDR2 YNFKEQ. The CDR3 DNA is TGTGCCAGCAGCCTCCGACTAGCGAGTAGTTATGAGCAGTTCTTC. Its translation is CASSLRLASSYEQFF.

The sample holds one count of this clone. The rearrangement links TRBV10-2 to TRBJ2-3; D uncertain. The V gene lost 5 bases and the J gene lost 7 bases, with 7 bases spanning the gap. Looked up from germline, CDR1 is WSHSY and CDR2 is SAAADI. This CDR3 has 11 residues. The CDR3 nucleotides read TGCGCCAGCAGTCGCGAGTATACGCAGTATTTT. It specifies CASSREYTQYF.

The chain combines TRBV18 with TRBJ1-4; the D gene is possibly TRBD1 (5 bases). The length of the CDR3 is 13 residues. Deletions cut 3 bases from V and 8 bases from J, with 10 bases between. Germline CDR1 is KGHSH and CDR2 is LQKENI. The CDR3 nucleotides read TGTGCCAGCTCACCCGCAGGGACCGAAAAACTGTTTTTT. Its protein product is CASSPAGTEKLFF.

CDR3 sequence reads: CASSPAAPTGSVGYTF. DNA of the CDR3: TGTGCCAGCTCACCGGCAGCCCCGACAGGATCGGTCGGCTACACCTTC. The rearrangement joins TRBV18 to TRBJ1-2; the D gene is possibly TRBD1 (6 bases). Germline CDR1 is KGHSH and CDR2 is LQKENI. There are 16 residues in the CDR3. The V end lost 3 bases, the J end lost 8 bases, and 22 bases lay between the germline ends.

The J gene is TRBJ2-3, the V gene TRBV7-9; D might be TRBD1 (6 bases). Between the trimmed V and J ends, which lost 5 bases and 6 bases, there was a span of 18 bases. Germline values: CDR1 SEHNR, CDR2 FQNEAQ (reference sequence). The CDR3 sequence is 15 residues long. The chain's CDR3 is CASSPTGRRSDTQYF. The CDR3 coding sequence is TGTGCCAGCAGCCCGACAGGCCGGAGGTCGGATACGCAGTATTTT.

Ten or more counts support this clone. The CDR3 is CASSRISGNTIYF. DNA for the CDR3: TGTGCCAGCAGTCGGATTTCGGGAAACACCATATATTTT. V is TRBV11-2 and J is TRBJ1-3; D remains ambiguous. This CDR3 spans 13 amino acids. The germline gives CDR1 SGHAT, CDR2 FQNNGV. Trimming stripped 6 bases from V and 4 bases from J, with 10 bases between.

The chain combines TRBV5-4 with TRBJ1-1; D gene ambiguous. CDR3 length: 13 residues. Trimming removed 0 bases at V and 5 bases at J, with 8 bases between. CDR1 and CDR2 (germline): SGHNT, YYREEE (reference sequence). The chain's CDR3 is CASSLARETEAFF. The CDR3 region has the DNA TGTGCCAGCAGCTTGGCCCGGGAAACTGAAGCTTTCTTT.

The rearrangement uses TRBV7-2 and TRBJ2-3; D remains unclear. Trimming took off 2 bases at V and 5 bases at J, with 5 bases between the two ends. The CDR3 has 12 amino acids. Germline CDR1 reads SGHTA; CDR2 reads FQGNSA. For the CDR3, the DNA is TGTGCCAGCAGCTTAACGAGAGATACGCAGTATTTT. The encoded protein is CASSLTRDTQYF.

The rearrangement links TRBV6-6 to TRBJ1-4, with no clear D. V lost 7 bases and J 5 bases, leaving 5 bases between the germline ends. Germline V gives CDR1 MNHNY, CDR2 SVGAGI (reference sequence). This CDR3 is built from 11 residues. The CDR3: CASNLNEKLFF. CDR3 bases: TGTGCCAGCAACTTAAATGAAAAACTGTTTTTT.

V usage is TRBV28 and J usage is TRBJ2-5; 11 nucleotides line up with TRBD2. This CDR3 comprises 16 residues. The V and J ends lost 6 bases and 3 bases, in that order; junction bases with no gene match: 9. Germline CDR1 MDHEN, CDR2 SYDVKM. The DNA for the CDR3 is TGTGCCAGCAGAACCCTAGCGGGGGGCCTGAAAGAGACCCAGTACTTC. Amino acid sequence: CASRTLAGGLKETQYF.

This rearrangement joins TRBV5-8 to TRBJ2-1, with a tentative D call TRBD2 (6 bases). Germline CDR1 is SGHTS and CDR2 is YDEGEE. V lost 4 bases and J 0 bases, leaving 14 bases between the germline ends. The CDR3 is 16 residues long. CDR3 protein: CASSLRLGSSYNEQFF. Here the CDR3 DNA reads TGTGCCAGCAGCCTCCGACTAGGGAGCTCCTACAATGAGCAGTTCTTC.

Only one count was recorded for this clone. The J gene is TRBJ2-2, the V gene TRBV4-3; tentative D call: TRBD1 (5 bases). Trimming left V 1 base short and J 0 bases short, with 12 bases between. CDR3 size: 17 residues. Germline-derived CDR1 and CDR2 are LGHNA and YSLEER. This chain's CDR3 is CASSQAHRRTNTGELFF. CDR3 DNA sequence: TGCGCCAGCAGCCAAGCCCACAGGAGAACGAACACCGGGGAGCTGTTTTTT.

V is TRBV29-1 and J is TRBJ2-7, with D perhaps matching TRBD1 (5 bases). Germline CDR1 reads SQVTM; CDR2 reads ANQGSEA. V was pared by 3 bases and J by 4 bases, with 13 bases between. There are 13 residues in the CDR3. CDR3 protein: CSVEVGVRYEQYF. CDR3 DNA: TGCAGCGTTGAGGTAGGGGTAAGGTACGAGCAGTACTTC.

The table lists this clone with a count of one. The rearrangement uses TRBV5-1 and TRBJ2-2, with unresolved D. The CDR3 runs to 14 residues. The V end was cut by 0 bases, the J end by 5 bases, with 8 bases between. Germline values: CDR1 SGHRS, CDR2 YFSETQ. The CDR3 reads CASSLVPGTGELFF. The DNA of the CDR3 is TGCGCCAGCAGCTTGGTCCCTGGAACCGGGGAGCTGTTTTTT.

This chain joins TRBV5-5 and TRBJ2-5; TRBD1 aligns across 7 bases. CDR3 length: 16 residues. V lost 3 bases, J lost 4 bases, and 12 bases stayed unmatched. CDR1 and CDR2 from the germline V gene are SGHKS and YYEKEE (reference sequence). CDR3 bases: TGTGCCAGCAGCTCCCTCGCAGGGGGTTCGGGAGAGACCCAGTACTTC. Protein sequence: CASSSLAGGSGETQYF.

CDR3 protein: CASSQLTANYGYTF. The CDR3 DNA reads as TGCGCCAGCAGCCAACTGACAGCTAACTATGGCTACACCTTC. The gene calls are TRBV4-3 and TRBJ1-2; weak D call: TRBD1 (5 bases). The CDR3 sequence is 14 residues long. Germline V lookup: CDR1 LGHNA, CDR2 YSLEER. V dropped 2 bases and J dropped 0 bases, with 7 bases sitting between them.

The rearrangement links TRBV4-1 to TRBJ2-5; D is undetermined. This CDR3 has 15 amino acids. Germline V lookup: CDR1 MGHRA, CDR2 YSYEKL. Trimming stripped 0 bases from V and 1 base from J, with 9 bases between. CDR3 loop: CASSQDPPGQETQYF. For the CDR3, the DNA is TGCGCCAGCAGCCAAGACCCCCCCGGCCAAGAGACCCAGTACTTC.

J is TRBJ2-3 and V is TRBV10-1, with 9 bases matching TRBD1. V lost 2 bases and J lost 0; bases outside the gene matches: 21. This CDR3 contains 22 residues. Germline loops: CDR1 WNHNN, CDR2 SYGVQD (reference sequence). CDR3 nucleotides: TGCGCCAGCAGTGAGCCGAATCCGGGACAGGGTCCCCAAACTTATAGCACAGATACGCAGTATTTT. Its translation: CASSEPNPGQGPQTYSTDTQYF.

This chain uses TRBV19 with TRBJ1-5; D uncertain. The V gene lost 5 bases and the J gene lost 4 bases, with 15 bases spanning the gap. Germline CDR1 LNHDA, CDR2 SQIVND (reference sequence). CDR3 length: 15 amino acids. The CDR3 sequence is CASSVTPPRNQPQHF. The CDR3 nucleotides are TGTGCCAGTAGTGTTACACCACCGCGGAATCAGCCCCAGCATTTT.

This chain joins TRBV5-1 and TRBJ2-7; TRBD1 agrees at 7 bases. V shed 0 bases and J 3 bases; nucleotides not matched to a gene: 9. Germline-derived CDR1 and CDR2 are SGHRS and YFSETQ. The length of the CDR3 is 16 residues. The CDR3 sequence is CASSLVVSAGGYEQYF. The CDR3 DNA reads TGCGCCAGCAGCTTGGTAGTGTCGGCAGGGGGCTACGAGCAGTACTTC.

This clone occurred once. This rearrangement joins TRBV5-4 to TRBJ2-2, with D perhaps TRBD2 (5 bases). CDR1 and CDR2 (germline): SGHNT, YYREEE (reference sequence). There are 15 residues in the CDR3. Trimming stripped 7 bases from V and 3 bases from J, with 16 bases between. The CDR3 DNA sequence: TGTGCCAGCGGAGGCCCCACGTGGGACACCGGGGAGCTGTTTTTT. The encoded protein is CASGGPTWDTGELFF. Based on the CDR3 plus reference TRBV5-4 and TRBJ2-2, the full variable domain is ETGVTQSPTHLIKTRGQQVTLRCSSQSGHNTVSWYQQALGQGPQFIFQYYREEENGRGNFPPRFSGLQFPNYSSELNVNALELDDSALYLCASGGPTWDTGELFFGEGSRLTVL.

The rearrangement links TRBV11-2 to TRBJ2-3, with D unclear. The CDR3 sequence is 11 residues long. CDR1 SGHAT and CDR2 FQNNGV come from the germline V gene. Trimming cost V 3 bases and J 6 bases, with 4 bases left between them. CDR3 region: CASSLRDTQYF. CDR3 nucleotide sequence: TGTGCCAGCAGCTTGAGGGATACGCAGTATTTT.

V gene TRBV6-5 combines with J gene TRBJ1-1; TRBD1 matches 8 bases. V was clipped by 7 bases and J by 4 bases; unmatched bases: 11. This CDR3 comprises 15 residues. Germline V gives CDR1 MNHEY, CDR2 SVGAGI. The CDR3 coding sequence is TGTGCCAGCACCGCATGGGGGACAGGCGCCACTGAAGCTTTCTTT. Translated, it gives CASTAWGTGATEAFF.

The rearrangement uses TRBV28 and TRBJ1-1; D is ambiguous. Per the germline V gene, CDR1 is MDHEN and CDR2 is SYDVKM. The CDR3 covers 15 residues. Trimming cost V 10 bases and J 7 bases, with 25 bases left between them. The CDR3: CATKTRDRHSGEAFF. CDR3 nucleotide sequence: TGTGCCACAAAAACAAGGGATCGACATAGTGGTGAAGCTTTCTTT.